A selection of T cell receptor beta chains follows, all from one sample in a study of cytomegalovirus exposure and HLA in healthy donors. The assay was immunoSEQ multiplex PCR, and TCRdb's table has in-frame clones only and misses some. This table holds about 78,000 clones, roughly 95% found once. Material: PBMCs. Every receptor here comes from a man between 18 and 35 years old in good health and CMV-seropositive. Both conserved end residues are part of each CDR3. Each record gives: clone size, D gene, V gene, CDR3 length, J gene, CDR3 protein, CDR3 DNA. D genes are given only for firm matches. The size of a clone is reported for some rows only, either as once, few or many, or as a class for expanded clones.

.	TRBD2	TRBV4-1	17	TRBJ2-1	CASSPRLAGVGHNEQFF	TGCGCCAGCAGCCCCCGGCTTGCGGGGGTCGGCCACAATGAGCAGTTCTTC
.	.	TRBV28	16	TRBJ2-7	CASSPIGVAETYEQYF	TGTGCCAGCAGTCCCATAGGGGTAGCGGAGACCTACGAGCAGTACTTC
.	.	TRBV19	16	TRBJ1-5	CASSGLESDSNQPQHF	TGTGCCAGTAGTGGGCTTGAGTCCGATAGCAATCAGCCCCAGCATTTT
.	.	TRBV13	15	TRBJ2-7	CASSLSGTLSYEQYF	TGTGCCAGCAGCCTCTCAGGGACATTATCCTACGAGCAGTACTTC
once	.	TRBV7-2	13	TRBJ1-5	CASSWGSGQPQHF	TGTGCCAGCAGCTGGGGCAGCGGGCAGCCCCAGCATTTT
.	.	TRBV27	13	TRBJ2-7	CASSSTLFYEQYF	TGTGCCAGCAGTTCCACTTTATTCTACGAGCAGTACTTC
.	TRBD1	TRBV2	13	TRBJ2-5	CASTGQGEETQYF	TGTGCCAGCACCGGACAGGGGGAAGAGACCCAGTACTTC
.	.	TRBV5-4	14	TRBJ2-3	CASSSLSGADTQYF	TGTGCCAGCAGCTCGCTTTCAGGGGCAGATACGCAGTATTTT
.	TRBD1	TRBV10-2	13	TRBJ2-3	CASGINRGDTQYF	TGCGCCAGCGGGATCAACAGGGGAGATACGCAGTATTTT
.	.	TRBV2	13	TRBJ2-5	CASSEDRGETQYF	TGTGCCAGCAGTGAGGACCGAGGGGAGACCCAGTACTTC
once	.	TRBV18	14	TRBJ2-2	CASSPSSPAGELFF	TGTGCCAGCTCACCTTCGAGCCCCGCCGGGGAGCTGTTTTTT
.	.	TRBV9	15	TRBJ1-2	CASSPIGAGGFSYTF	TGTGCCAGCAGCCCGATCGGGGCCGGGGGATTTAGCTACACCTTC
once	.	TRBV13	13	TRBJ2-7	CASSLISSYEQYF	TGTGCCAGCAGCTTAATTAGCTCCTACGAGCAGTACTTC
.	.	TRBV6-5	14	TRBJ2-7	CASRQTALVVGQYF	TGTGCCAGCAGGCAAACAGCTTTGGTAGTCGGGCAGTACTTC
.	.	TRBV2	15	TRBJ1-3	CASKEDGGSGNTIYF	TGTGCCAGCAAGGAAGACGGGGGCTCTGGAAACACCATATATTTT
.	.	TRBV13	14	TRBJ1-5	CASGSRGSNQPQHF	TGTGCCAGCGGCTCTAGGGGTAGCAATCAGCCCCAGCATTTT
.	TRBD2	TRBV6-1	17	TRBJ2-1	CASSDATSGRLGNEQFF	TGTGCCAGCAGTGACGCAACTAGCGGGAGGCTGGGAAATGAGCAGTTCTTC
.	TRBD2	TRBV11-2	15	TRBJ2-1	CASRLMASGSYEQFF	TGTGCCAGCAGATTAATGGCTAGCGGGAGCTATGAGCAGTTCTTC
.	.	TRBV6-1	13	TRBJ1-3	CASSDRPRDTIYF	TGTGCCAGCAGTGACAGGCCCAGGGACACCATATATTTT
.	.	TRBV4-1	13	TRBJ2-7	CASSQDRFYEQYF	TGCGCCAGCAGCCAAGACCGGTTCTACGAGCAGTACTTC
.	.	TRBV6-6	16	TRBJ1-5	CASSLAGADSNQPQHF	TGTGCCAGCAGTCTGGCGGGGGCCGATAGCAATCAGCCCCAGCATTTT
.	.	TRBV29-1	10	TRBJ2-5	CSGGEETQYF	TGCAGCGGGGGGGAGGAGACCCAGTACTTC
.	TRBD1	TRBV2	14	TRBJ1-2	CASRGQGDLYGYTF	TGTGCCAGCAGGGGACAGGGGGATTTATATGGCTACACCTTC
.	.	TRBV6-6	15	TRBJ2-5	CASSYGAGSKETQYF	TGTGCCAGCAGTTACGGGGCAGGGTCTAAAGAGACCCAGTACTTC
.	.	TRBV9	13	TRBJ2-2	CASSVDTTGELFF	TGTGCCAGCAGCGTAGATACAACCGGGGAGCTGTTTTTT
.	TRBD1	TRBV18	15	TRBJ1-1	CASSAQGALDTEAFF	TGTGCCAGCTCAGCCCAGGGGGCGTTGGACACTGAAGCTTTCTTT
.	.	TRBV28	15	TRBJ2-5	CASSLIRYSQETQYF	TGTGCCAGCAGTTTAATTCGGTATTCCCAAGAGACCCAGTACTTC
.	.	TRBV28	12	TRBJ2-7	CASSQQGYEQYF	TGTGCCAGCAGTCAACAGGGCTACGAGCAGTACTTC
once	TRBD1	TRBV9	16	TRBJ1-2	CASSVGTGMTNYGYTF	TGTGCCAGCAGCGTAGGGACAGGGATGACTAACTATGGCTACACCTTC
.	TRBD1	TRBV5-1	13	TRBJ2-7	CASSLGTDYEQYF	TGCGCCAGCAGCCTGGGGACAGACTACGAGCAGTACTTC
.	TRBD1	TRBV18	15	TRBJ2-4	CASSPRTGGENIQYF	TGTGCCAGCTCACCCAGGACAGGGGGAGAAAACATTCAGTACTTC
.	TRBD1	TRBV25-1	18	TRBJ2-6	CASSGTGGQGFGANVLTF	TGTGCCAGCAGTGGCACAGGGGGCCAAGGGTTTGGGGCCAACGTCCTGACTTTC
.	.	TRBV27	13	TRBJ2-1	CASSVRAFNEQFF	TGTGCCAGCAGCGTCAGGGCTTTTAATGAGCAGTTCTTC
.	.	TRBV7-9	16	TRBJ2-1	CASSSNFGGYYNEQFF	TGTGCCAGCAGCTCCAACTTTGGCGGGTATTACAATGAGCAGTTCTTC
.	TRBD2	TRBV29-1	16	TRBJ2-1	CSAELRLALRRDEQFF	TGCAGCGCAGAACTTCGACTAGCCCTCCGTAGAGATGAGCAGTTCTTC
.	TRBD2	TRBV28	14	TRBJ2-4	CASSSGGGKNIQYF	TGTGCCAGCAGCTCCGGGGGGGGCAAAAACATTCAGTACTTC
.	.	TRBV19	13	TRBJ2-3	CASSMVAVDTQYF	TGTGCCAGTAGTATGGTGGCTGTGGATACGCAGTATTTT
.	.	TRBV28	14	TRBJ2-7	CASSPPPRSYEQYF	TGTGCCAGCAGTCCCCCCCCCAGGTCTTACGAGCAGTACTTC
.	TRBD1	TRBV30	14	TRBJ1-2	CARGTGTSPYGYTF	TGTGCCCGAGGGACAGGGACATCCCCCTATGGCTACACCTTC
once	TRBD2	TRBV30	15	TRBJ2-7	CAWGGFTSGVGEQYF	TGTGCCTGGGGGGGGTTCACTAGCGGGGTCGGGGAGCAGTACTTC
.	.	TRBV19	13	TRBJ1-1	CASSIGTAGEAFF	TGTGCCAGTAGTATCGGTACGGCAGGTGAAGCTTTCTTT
.	TRBD2	TRBV15	15	TRBJ2-3	CATSRDRGVGDTQYF	TGTGCCACCAGCAGAGATCGGGGGGTTGGGGATACGCAGTATTTT
.	TRBD1	TRBV19	15	TRBJ1-5	CASSIGQGPNQPQHF	TGTGCCAGTAGTATCGGACAGGGACCCAATCAGCCCCAGCATTTT
.	TRBD2	TRBV5-4	17	TRBJ2-7	CASSSGLAGGPPREQYF	TGTGCCAGCAGCTCGGGACTAGCGGGAGGGCCCCCTCGAGAGCAGTACTTC
once	.	TRBV30	11	TRBJ2-1	CALGPGSERFF	TGTGCCTTGGGGCCCGGGTCGGAGCGGTTCTTC
.	TRBD2	TRBV7-9	17	TRBJ2-7	CASSFIPGGIPTYEQYF	TGTGCCAGCAGCTTTATACCGGGAGGGATCCCTACTTACGAGCAGTACTTC
.	.	TRBV2	14	TRBJ1-1	CASSGHLLGTEAFF	TGTGCCAGCAGTGGACACCTTTTGGGCACTGAAGCTTTCTTT
.	.	TRBV28	12	TRBJ2-2	CASNSGSGELFF	TGTGCCAGCAACTCAGGGTCCGGGGAGCTGTTTTTT
.	.	TRBV9	18	TRBJ2-1	CASSVNRVETGPYNEQFF	TGTGCCAGCAGCGTAAATCGAGTCGAGACAGGCCCCTACAATGAGCAGTTCTTC
.	.	TRBV27	18	TRBJ1-5	CASSPIRSGSYSNQPQHF	TGTGCCAGCAGCCCGATTAGATCAGGGTCGTATAGCAATCAGCCCCAGCATTTT
.	.	TRBV6-5	13	TRBJ2-5	CASSYSRKETQYF	TGTGCCAGCAGTTACTCGCGAAAGGAGACCCAGTACTTC
.	.	TRBV27	13	TRBJ2-7	CASGAPGSYEQYF	TGTGCCAGCGGCGCCCCCGGGAGCTACGAGCAGTACTTC
.	.	TRBV5-6	14	TRBJ2-5	CASSLTGVRETQYF	TGTGCCAGCAGCCTGACAGGAGTCCGTGAGACCCAGTACTTC